Presented here are 19 T cell receptor beta chains from one specimen sequenced in a study of T cells after yellow fever vaccination. TCRdb reanalysed the 5' RACE reads using MiXCR and keeps one entry per CDR3 protein. The table shows nearly 350,000 distinct CDR3 sequences, with around 8.1% occurring only once. Sample: PBMCs, taken approximately 47 days after the first yellow fever vaccination. Every receptor here comes from a young man who received the YFV17D yellow fever vaccine.

V and J are TRBV7-3 and TRBJ2-1, with 9 bases matching TRBD1. Germline CDR1 is SGHTA and CDR2 is FQGTGA. V trimming: 2 bases; J trimming: 8 bases; junction bases outside the gene matches: 7. The CDR3 extends over 15 amino acids. The CDR3 spells CASSLLGQGFHEQFF. The CDR3 DNA sequence: TGTGCCAGCAGCTTACTAGGACAGGGGTTCCATGAGCAGTTCTTC. The full variable domain, with the rest looked up from reference TRBV7-3 and TRBJ2-1, is GAGVSQTPSNKVTEKGKYVELRCDPISGHTALYWYRQSLGQGPEFLIYFQGTGAADDSGLPNDRFFAVRPEGSVSTLKIQRTERGDSAVYLCASSLLGQGFHEQFFGPGTRLTVL.

The rearrangement joins TRBV20-1 to TRBJ2-1; 11 positions agree with TRBD2. V trimming: 0 bases; J trimming: 4 bases; junction bases outside the gene matches: 8. Germline CDR1 is DFQATT and CDR2 is SNEGSKA (reference sequence). The CDR3 has 17 residues. For the CDR3, the DNA is TGCAGTGCTAGAGATACCCTAGCGGGGGGAATATACAATGAGCAGTTCTTC. Protein product: CSARDTLAGGIYNEQFF.

The V and J genes are TRBV11-2 and TRBJ2-5, with D perhaps assigned TRBD1 or TRBD2 (6 bases each). Germline assignment: CDR1 SGHAT and CDR2 FQNNGV. The V and J ends lost 3 bases and 5 bases respectively, with 13 bases between them. The CDR3 runs to 14 residues. The CDR3, as DNA: TGTGCCAGCAGCTTGGTTTTAGGGGGGGAGACCCAGTACTTC. Its protein product is CASSLVLGGETQYF.

This clonotype was counted only a few times. V and J are TRBV6-5 and TRBJ2-7; 12 nucleotides match TRBD2. This CDR3 is 17 amino acids long. Germline-derived CDR1 and CDR2 are MNHEY and SVGAGI. Trimming cost V 4 bases and J 4 bases; bases outside gene matches: 11. The CDR3 sequence is CASSSHNPGTSGYEQYF. The CDR3 coding sequence is TGTGCCAGCAGTTCCCATAACCCCGGGACTAGCGGGTACGAGCAGTACTTC.

Only a few counts were recorded for this clonotype. This sequence joins TRBV4-1 and TRBJ1-2; D might be TRBD1 (6 bases). Germline loops: CDR1 MGHRA, CDR2 YSYEKL. V was clipped by 3 bases and J by 4 bases, with 24 bases between them. The CDR3 contains 18 residues. CDR3 in amino acids: CASSHLGGAMLTPYGYTF. In DNA, the CDR3 is TGCGCCAGCAGCCATCTGGGGGGGGCCATGCTTACTCCCTATGGCTACACCTTC.

DNA of the CDR3: TGTGCCAGCAGACGGACCCCTGGCTATGGCTACACCTTC. Translated, it gives CASRRTPGYGYTF. The V call is TRBV12-3 or TRBV12-4, the J call TRBJ1-2; D is unclear. The V gene lost 6 bases and the J gene lost 4 bases, with 12 bases spanning the gap. The CDR3 is 13 residues long.

This clonotype was counted only a few times. The genes are TRBV5-1 and TRBJ2-3; maybe TRBD2 (6 bases). Between the trimmed V and J ends, which lost 4 bases and 7 bases, there was a span of 19 bases. The CDR3 consists of 15 residues. Germline V lookup: CDR1 SGHRS, CDR2 YFSETQ. Here the CDR3 DNA reads TGCGCCAGCAGCCTATTCCGACTAGTGGGAAATACGCAGTATTTT. Translation gives CASSLFRLVGNTQYF.

This clonotype was detected many times. The V call is TRBV4-1, the J call TRBJ2-3; D possibly corresponds to TRBD2 (6 bases). Germline V gives CDR1 MGHRA, CDR2 YSYEKL. The V end was cut by 1 base, the J end by 6 bases, with 11 bases between. This CDR3 contains 14 residues. The CDR3 spells CASSQGGAGDTQYF. Here the CDR3 DNA reads TGCGCCAGCAGCCAAGGCGGGGCGGGGGATACGCAGTATTTT.

The gene calls are TRBV6-2 or TRBV6-3 and TRBJ2-3; no clear D gene. The V end lost 9 bases, the J end lost 1 base, and 14 bases lay between the germline ends. The germline CDR1 and CDR2 sequences are MNHEY and SVGEGT. The CDR3 length is 14 residues. The CDR3 coding sequence is TGTGCCAGTGCAGAGATTCCCCGCACAGATACGCAGTATTTT. As protein: CASAEIPRTDTQYF.

J is TRBJ1-1 and V is TRBV7-2; D remains ambiguous. V lost 0 bases and J 0 bases, leaving 5 bases between the germline ends. There are 14 residues in the CDR3. CDR1 SGHTA and CDR2 FQGNSA come from the germline V gene. The CDR3 reads CASSLAEVNTEAFF. CDR3 in DNA: TGTGCCAGCAGCTTAGCGGAAGTGAACACTGAAGCTTTCTTT.

The table lists this clonotype with a few counts. This chain connects TRBV2 to TRBJ2-5; D tentatively reads TRBD1 or TRBD2 (5 bases each). The CDR3 contains 13 residues. The germline V gene has CDR1 SNHLY and CDR2 FYNNEI. V was cut by 7 bases and J by 3 bases, with 12 bases left in between. As DNA, the CDR3 is TGTGCCAGCACTCGGGGCAGGGAAGAGACCCAGTACTTC. This codes for CASTRGREETQYF.

This clonotype was detected only a few times. V is TRBV7-9 and J is TRBJ1-1; no clear D. The CDR3 extends over 15 amino acids. The V end was cut by 1 base, the J end by 5 bases, with 14 bases between. Germline V lookup: CDR1 SEHNR, CDR2 FQNEAQ (reference sequence). The CDR3 region has the DNA TGTGCCAGCAGCTTAGGGTCCCGGGTTGGGACTGAAGCTTTCTTT. Translation gives CASSLGSRVGTEAFF.

This clonotype occurred a few times. V usage is TRBV24-1 and J usage is TRBJ2-3; either TRBD1 or TRBD2 may fit D (6 bases each). The germline V gene has CDR1 KGHDR and CDR2 SFDVKD. The V gene lost 4 bases and the J gene lost 4 bases, with 14 bases spanning the gap. This CDR3 has 15 amino acids. CDR3 protein: CATSESGAASDTQYF. In nucleotides, the CDR3 is TGTGCCACCAGTGAGTCGGGGGCAGCGTCAGATACGCAGTATTTT.

This clonotype was counted a few times. V gene TRBV12-3 or TRBV12-4 combines with J gene TRBJ2-3; TRBD2 aligns across 13 bases. V lost 3 bases, J lost 0 bases, and 12 bases stayed unmatched. The CDR3 is 20 amino acids. In DNA, the CDR3 is TGTGCCAGCAGTTTGCTCATAGCGACTAGCGGGGGGACTAGCACAGATACGCAGTATTTT. Translation: CASSLLIATSGGTSTDTQYF.

This clonotype was seen only a few times. The V gene is TRBV12-3 or TRBV12-4, the J gene TRBJ1-2; D is uncertain. The CDR3 runs 12 residues. V shed 5 bases and J shed 7 bases, with 11 bases lying between them. The CDR3 bases are TGTGCCAGCAGTGAAGACACGGGTGGCTACACCTTC. Translation: CASSEDTGGYTF.

The chain uses TRBV12-3 or TRBV12-4 and TRBJ2-1, with D possibly matching TRBD1 (6 bases). V lost 7 bases and J lost 3, with 19 bases in between. This CDR3 has 16 residues. CDR3 sequence: CASILGPGVHYNEQFF. CDR3 sequence (DNA): TGTGCCAGCATCCTAGGCCCAGGGGTCCACTACAATGAGCAGTTCTTC.

This clonotype was detected a few times. This rearrangement joins TRBV2 to TRBJ1-1; D is uncertain. Looked up from germline, CDR1 is SNHLY and CDR2 is FYNNEI. This CDR3 has 14 amino acids. Between the trimmed V and J ends, which lost 5 bases and 1 base, there was a span of 11 bases. CDR3 residues: CASSWFFGNTEAFF. The CDR3 DNA is TGTGCCAGCAGTTGGTTTTTCGGGAACACTGAAGCTTTCTTT. Variable domain in full (rest from reference TRBV2 and TRBJ1-1): EPEVTQTPSHQVTQMGQEVILRCVPISNHLYFYWYRQILGQKVEFLVSFYNNEISEKSEIFDDQFSVERPDGSNFTLKIRSTKLEDSAMYFCASSWFFGNTEAFFGQGTRLTVV.

This clonotype was counted many times. The chain employs TRBV20-1 and TRBJ1-6, with TRBD1 as a possible D gene (5 bases). Germline lookup yields CDR1 DFQATT and CDR2 SNEGSKA (reference sequence). CDR3 length: 12 amino acids. DNA of the CDR3: TGCGCCCGGGGCTTCTATAATTCACCCCTCCACTTT. Its translation is CARGFYNSPLHF.

This clonotype came up many times. The CDR3 DNA follows: TGCGCCAGCAGCTCTGGTCGTTCCTACAATGAGCAGTTCTTC. It encodes CASSSGRSYNEQFF. The rearrangement links TRBV5-1 to TRBJ2-1, with D unclear. Between the trimmed V and J ends, which lost 3 bases and 1 base, there was a span of 8 bases. This CDR3 contains 14 residues. Germline V gives CDR1 SGHRS, CDR2 YFSETQ.